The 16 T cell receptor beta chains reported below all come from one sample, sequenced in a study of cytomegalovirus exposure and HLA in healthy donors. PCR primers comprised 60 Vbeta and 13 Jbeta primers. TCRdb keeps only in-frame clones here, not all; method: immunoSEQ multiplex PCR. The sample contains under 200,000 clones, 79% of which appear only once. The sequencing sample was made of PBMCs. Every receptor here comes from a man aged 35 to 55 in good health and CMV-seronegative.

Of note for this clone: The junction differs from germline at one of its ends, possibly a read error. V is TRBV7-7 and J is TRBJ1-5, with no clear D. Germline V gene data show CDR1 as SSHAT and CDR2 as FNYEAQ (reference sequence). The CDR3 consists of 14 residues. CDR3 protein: CASSSDWSNQPQHF. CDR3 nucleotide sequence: TGTGCTAGCAGCTCAGACTGGAGCAATCAGCCCCAGCATTTT.

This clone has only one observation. The CDR3 DNA is TGTGCCACCAGCCCTTCGGGACAGGGGGGCTACGAGCAGTACTTC. The encoded protein is CATSPSGQGGYEQYF. This rearrangement joins TRBV15 to TRBJ2-7; 11 bases agree with TRBD1. CDR3 length equals 15 residues. The ends lost 5 bases at V and 3 bases at J; junction bases unmatched: 6. Germline V gives CDR1 LNHNV, CDR2 YYDKDF (reference sequence).

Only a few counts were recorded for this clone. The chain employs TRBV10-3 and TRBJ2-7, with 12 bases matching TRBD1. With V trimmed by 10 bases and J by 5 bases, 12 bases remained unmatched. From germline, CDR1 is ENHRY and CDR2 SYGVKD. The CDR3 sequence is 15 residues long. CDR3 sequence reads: CATAGQGALSHEQYF. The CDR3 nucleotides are TGTGCCACCGCGGGACAGGGGGCCCTATCCCACGAGCAGTACTTC.

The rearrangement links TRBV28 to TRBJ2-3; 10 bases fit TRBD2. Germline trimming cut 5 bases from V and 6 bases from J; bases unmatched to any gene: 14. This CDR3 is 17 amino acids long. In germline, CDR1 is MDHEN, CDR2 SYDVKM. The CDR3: CASSQRASGSSGDTQYF. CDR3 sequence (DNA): TGTGCCAGCAGTCAACGAGCTAGCGGGAGCTCGGGGGATACGCAGTATTTT.

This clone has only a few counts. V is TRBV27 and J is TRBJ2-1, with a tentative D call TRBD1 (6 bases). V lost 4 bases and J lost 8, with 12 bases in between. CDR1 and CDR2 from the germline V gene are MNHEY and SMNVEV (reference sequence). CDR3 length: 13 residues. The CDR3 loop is CASSWDTRDEQFF. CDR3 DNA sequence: TGTGCCAGCAGTTGGGACACCCGCGATGAGCAGTTCTTC.

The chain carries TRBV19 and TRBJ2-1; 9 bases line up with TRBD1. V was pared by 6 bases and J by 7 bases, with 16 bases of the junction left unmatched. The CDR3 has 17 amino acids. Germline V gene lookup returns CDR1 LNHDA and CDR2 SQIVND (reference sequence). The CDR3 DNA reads TGTGCCAGTAGCCGATACAGGGGGCCCCTTACATCAAATGAGCAGTTCTTC. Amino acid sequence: CASSRYRGPLTSNEQFF.

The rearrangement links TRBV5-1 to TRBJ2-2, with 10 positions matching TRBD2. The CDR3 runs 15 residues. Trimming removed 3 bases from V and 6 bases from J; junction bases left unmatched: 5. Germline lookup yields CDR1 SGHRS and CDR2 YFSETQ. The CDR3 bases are TGCGCCAGCAGCTCCCAGACTAGCGGGCCCGGGGAGCTGTTTTTT. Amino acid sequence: CASSSQTSGPGELFF.

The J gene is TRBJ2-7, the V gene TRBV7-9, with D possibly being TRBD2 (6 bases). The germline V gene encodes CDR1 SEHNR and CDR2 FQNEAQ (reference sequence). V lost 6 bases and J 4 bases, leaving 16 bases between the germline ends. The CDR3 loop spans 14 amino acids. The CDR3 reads CASRVGGGPYEQYF. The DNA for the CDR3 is TGTGCCAGCAGGGTGGGAGGAGGTCCTTACGAGCAGTACTTC.

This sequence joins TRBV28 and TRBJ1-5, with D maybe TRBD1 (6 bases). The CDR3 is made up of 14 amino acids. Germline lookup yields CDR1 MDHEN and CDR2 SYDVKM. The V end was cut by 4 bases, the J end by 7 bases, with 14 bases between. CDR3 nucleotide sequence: TGTGCCAGCAGTTCACAGGGTGTGTGGCAGCCCCAGCATTTT. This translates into CASSSQGVWQPQHF.

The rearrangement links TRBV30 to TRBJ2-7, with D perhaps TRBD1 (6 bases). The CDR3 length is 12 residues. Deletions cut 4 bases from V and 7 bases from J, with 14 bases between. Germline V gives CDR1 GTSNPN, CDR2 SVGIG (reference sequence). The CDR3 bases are TGTGCCTGGAACCAGGGGTCTGGGGAGCAGTACTTC. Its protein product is CAWNQGSGEQYF.

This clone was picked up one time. The chain's CDR3 is CAISSVGNQPQHF. CDR3 in DNA: TGTGCCATCAGCTCAGTGGGCAATCAGCCCCAGCATTTT. The rearrangement links TRBV10-3 to TRBJ1-5; D remains ambiguous. V shed 6 bases and J shed 2 bases, with 8 bases lying between them. The germline gives CDR1 ENHRY, CDR2 SYGVKD. The CDR3 has 13 residues.

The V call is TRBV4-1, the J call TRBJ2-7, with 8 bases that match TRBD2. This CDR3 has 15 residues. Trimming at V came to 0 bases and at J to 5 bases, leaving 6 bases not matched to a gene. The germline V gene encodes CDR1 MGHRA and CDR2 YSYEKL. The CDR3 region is CASSQEGREADEQYF. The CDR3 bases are TGCGCCAGCAGCCAAGAGGGGCGGGAGGCGGACGAGCAGTACTTC.

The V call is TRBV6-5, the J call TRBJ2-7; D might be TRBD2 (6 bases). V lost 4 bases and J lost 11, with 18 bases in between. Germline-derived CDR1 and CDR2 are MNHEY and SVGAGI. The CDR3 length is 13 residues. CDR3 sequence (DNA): TGTGCCAGCAGTTCCCTCGGGAGCGGAAGCGAGTACTTC. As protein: CASSSLGSGSEYF.

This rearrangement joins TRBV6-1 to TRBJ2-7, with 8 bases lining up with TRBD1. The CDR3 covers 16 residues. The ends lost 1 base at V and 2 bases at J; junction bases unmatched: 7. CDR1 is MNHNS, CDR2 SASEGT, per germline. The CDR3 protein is CASSEGWGQVTYEQYF. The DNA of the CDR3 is TGTGCCAGCAGTGAAGGGTGGGGACAGGTGACCTACGAGCAGTACTTC.

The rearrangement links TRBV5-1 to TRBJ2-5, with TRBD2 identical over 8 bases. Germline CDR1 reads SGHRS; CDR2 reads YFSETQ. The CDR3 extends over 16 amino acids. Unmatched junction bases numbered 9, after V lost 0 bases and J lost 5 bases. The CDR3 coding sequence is TGCGCCAGCAGCTTGGCCCTGGCGGGAGGTAGGGAGACCCAGTACTTC. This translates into CASSLALAGGRETQYF.

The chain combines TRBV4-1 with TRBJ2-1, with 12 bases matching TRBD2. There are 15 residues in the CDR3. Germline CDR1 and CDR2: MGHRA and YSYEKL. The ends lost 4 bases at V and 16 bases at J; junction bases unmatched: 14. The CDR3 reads CASSPSPAASGRAFF. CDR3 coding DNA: TGCGCCAGCAGCCCCTCACCGGCCGCTAGCGGGAGGGCTTTCTTC.